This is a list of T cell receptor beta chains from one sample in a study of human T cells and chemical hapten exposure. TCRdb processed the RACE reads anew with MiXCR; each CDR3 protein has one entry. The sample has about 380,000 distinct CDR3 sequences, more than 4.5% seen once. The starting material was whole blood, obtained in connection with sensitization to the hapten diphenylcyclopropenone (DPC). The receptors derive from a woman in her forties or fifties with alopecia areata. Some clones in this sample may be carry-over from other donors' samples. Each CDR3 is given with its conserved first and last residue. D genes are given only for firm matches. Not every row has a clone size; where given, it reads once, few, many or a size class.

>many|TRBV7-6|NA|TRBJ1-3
TGTGCCAGCAGCCGCGGGTGGAGCCCGAAGGCTGGAAACACCATATATTTT
CASSRGWSPKAGNTIYF
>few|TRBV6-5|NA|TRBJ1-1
TGTGCCAGCAGTTCTTCCGGATGGAGTTTGAACACTGAAGCTTTCTTT
CASSSSGWSLNTEAFF
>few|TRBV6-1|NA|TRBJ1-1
TGTGCCAGCAGCGGAGGGGCGGGGATTATGAACACTGAAGCTTTCTTT
CASSGGAGIMNTEAFF
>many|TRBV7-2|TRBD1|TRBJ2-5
TGTGCCAGCAGCCAAGCACAGGGGCGAGGGACCCAGTACTTC
CASSQAQGRGTQYF
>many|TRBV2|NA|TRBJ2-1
TGTGCCAGTGGGACGGCTAGCTCCTACAATGAGCAGTTCTTC
CASGTASSYNEQFF
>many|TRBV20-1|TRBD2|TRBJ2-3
TGCAGTGCTTCGCAAAGACTAGCGAGACGCACAGATACGCAGTATTTT
CSASQRLARRTDTQYF
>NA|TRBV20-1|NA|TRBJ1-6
TGCAGTGCTGGAGGGGGTCGATCACCCCTCCACTTT
CSAGGGRSPLHF
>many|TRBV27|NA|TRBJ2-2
TGTGCCAGCAGCCTTACCGGGGGGCGGTTAGGGGAGCTGTTTTTT
CASSLTGGRLGELFF
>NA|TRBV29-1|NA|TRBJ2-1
TGCAGCGTTGATTTCAGGGGACCCTACAATGAGCAGTTCTTC
CSVDFRGPYNEQFF
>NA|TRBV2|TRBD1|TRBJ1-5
TGTGCCAGCAGTGAGCTGGGACAGAGCAATCAGCCCCAGCATTTT
CASSELGQSNQPQHF
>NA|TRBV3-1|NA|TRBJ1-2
TGTGCCAGCAGCCTCAGGACAACTGGCTACACCTTC
CASSLRTTGYTF
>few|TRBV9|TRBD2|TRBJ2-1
TGTGCCAGCAGCGTTCCGGCTAGCGGGGCCTCGAGCTCCTACAATGAGCAGTTCTTC
CASSVPASGASSSYNEQFF
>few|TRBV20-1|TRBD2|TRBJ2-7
TGCAGTGCTAATTCTGCCGGGACTAGCCCCTACGAGCAGTACTTC
CSANSAGTSPYEQYF
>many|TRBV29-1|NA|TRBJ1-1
TGCAGCGTTGGCTTTGCGGCTTTAAGGGGAACTGAAGCTTTCTTT
CSVGFAALRGTEAFF
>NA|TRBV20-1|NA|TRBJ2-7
TGCAGTGCTAGAGTAGCGGCTAACTCCTACGAGCAGTACTTC
CSARVAANSYEQYF
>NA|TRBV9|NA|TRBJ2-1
TGTGCCAGCAGCGAGGACCTCAATGAGCAGTTCTTC
CASSEDLNEQFF
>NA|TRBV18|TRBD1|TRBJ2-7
TGTGCCAGCTCCCCTTCCTCCAGGGACAGGGGGATCAACGAGCAGTACTTC
CASSPSSRDRGINEQYF
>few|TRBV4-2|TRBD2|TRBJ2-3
TGTGCCAGCAGCCCAGGGAGGGGCCTTCTGAGCGGAGTTACAGATACGCAGTATTTT
CASSPGRGLLSGVTDTQYF
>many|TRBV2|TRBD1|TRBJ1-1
TGTGCCAGCAGGAGTGGACAGGGCCTAGGTGAAGCTTTCTTT
CASRSGQGLGEAFF
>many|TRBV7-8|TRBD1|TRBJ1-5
TGTGCCAGCAGCCCCAACAGGGGAGGCAATCAGCCCCAGCATTTT
CASSPNRGGNQPQHF
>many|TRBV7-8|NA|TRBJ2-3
TGTGCCAGCAGCGTCGGGACGGCCCGCACAGATACGCAGTATTTT
CASSVGTARTDTQYF
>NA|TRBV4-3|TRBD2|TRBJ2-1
TGCGCCAGCAGCCAAGATCTTGGAGCTAGCGGGAGTGTTTACAATGAGCAGTTCTTC
CASSQDLGASGSVYNEQFF
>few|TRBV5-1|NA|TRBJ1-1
TGCGCCAGCAGGGAGGGTAATACTGAAGCTTTCTTT
CASREGNTEAFF
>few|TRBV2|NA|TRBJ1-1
TGTGCCAGCAGTGAAGTGGGACTCGGCACTGAAGCTTTCTTT
CASSEVGLGTEAFF
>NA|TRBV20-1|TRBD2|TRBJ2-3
TGCAGTGCTAGAGATCGTAGACTAGCGGGACGCACAGATACGCAGTATTTT
CSARDRRLAGRTDTQYF
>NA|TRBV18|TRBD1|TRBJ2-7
TGTGCCAGCTCACCGGGACAGGGGCTATACGAGCAGTACTTC
CASSPGQGLYEQYF
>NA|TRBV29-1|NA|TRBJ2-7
TGCAGCGTTGAAGCCTTCTCCGCAGGCTCCTACGAGCAGTACTTC
CSVEAFSAGSYEQYF
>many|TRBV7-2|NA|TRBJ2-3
TGTGCCAGCAGCTTGGGCGGGGTCCTCACAGATACGCAGTATTTT
CASSLGGVLTDTQYF
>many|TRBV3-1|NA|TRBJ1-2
TGTGCCAGCAGCCAAAATCCGGGGGCGTCTGGTGGCTACACCTTC
CASSQNPGASGGYTF
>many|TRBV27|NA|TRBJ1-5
TGTGCCAGCAGTTGGGTAAAGGGCAATCAGCCCCAGCATTTT
CASSWVKGNQPQHF
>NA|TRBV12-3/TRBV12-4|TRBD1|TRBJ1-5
TGTGCCAGCAGTTTCGGGTTCAGGGGGGGCAATCAGCCCCAGCATTTT
CASSFGFRGGNQPQHF
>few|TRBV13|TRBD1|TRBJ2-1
TGTGCCAGCGCGACAGGGATCGCCCCCAATGAGCAGTTCTTC
CASATGIAPNEQFF
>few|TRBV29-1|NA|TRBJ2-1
TGCAGCGTTGAAGATCTCTTTAACAATGAGCAGTTCTTC
CSVEDLFNNEQFF
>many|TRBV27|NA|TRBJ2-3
TGTGCCAGCAGTCCCCCCCGCGGGAGCACAGATACGCAGTATTTT
CASSPPRGSTDTQYF
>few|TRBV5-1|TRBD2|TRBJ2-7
TGCGCCAGCCCCGGACTAGCGGGAGCGGGAAACGAGCAGTACTTC
CASPGLAGAGNEQYF
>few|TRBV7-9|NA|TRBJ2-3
TGTGCCAGCAGGGAAGGGACAAGCACAGATACGCAGTATTTT
CASREGTSTDTQYF
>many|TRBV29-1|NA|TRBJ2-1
TGCAGCGTGGACCCTTTTGGTTATGCCGACAATGAGCAGTTCTTC
CSVDPFGYADNEQFF
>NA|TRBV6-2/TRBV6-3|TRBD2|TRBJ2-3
TGTGCCAGCAGTTACTCGAAACTAGCGGGGGGGCATACGCAGTATTTT
CASSYSKLAGGHTQYF
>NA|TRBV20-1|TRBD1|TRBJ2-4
TGCAGTGCTAGGGGACAGGTGGACGACATTCAGTACTTC
CSARGQVDDIQYF
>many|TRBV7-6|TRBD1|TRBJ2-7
TGTGCCAGCAGCTCGCCTACAGGGGTAGCCTACGAGCAGTACTTC
CASSSPTGVAYEQYF
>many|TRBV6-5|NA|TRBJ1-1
TGTGCCAGCAGGGGCAAGGGAGGCCAGAACACTGAAGCTTTCTTT
CASRGKGGQNTEAFF
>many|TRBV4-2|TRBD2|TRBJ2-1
TGTGCCAGCAGCCAAGATAGCGGGGGGGCTCGTAATGAGCAGTTCTTC
CASSQDSGGARNEQFF
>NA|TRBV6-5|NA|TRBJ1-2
TGTGCCAGCAGTTTTAGAGGGGGAACCTCCAACTATGGCTACACCTTC
CASSFRGGTSNYGYTF
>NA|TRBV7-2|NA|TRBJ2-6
TGTGCCAGCAGCTTAGTAGGAGTCAGCTCTGGGGCCAACGTCCTGACTTTC
CASSLVGVSSGANVLTF
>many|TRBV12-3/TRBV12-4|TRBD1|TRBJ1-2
TGTGCCAGCAGTCCTTCCGGACAGGGGCTAAGCTATGGCTACACCTTC
CASSPSGQGLSYGYTF
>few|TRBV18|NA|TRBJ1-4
TGTGCCAGCTCACCAGGGGGAGGAGAAAAACTGTTTTTT
CASSPGGGEKLFF
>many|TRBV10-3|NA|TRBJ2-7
TGTGCCATCAGTGATATGGTTTTGGGGTACGAGCAGTACTTC
CAISDMVLGYEQYF
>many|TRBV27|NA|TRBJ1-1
TGTGCCAGCAGTTCACCCCGGCGGGGGGGAACTTTCTTT
CASSSPRRGGTFF
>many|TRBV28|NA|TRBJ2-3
TGTGCCAGCAGTCCAGACACGGGTTGGGGAGATACGCAGTATTTT
CASSPDTGWGDTQYF